The rows below give T cell receptor beta chains drawn from one sample of a study of OX40 agonist ivuxolimab in advanced cancers. Sequencing was performed with immunoSEQ multiplex PCR; in TCRdb, only in-frame clones are kept and a portion is missing. The sample lists about 78,000 clones; 92% were seen once. The specimen was CD4+ or CD8+ T cells sorted from blood, collected in a trial of the OX40 agonist ivuxolimab. The source is an adult with an advanced solid tumor such as melanoma, head and neck, liver or kidney cancer. The CDR3 runs from the conserved cysteine through the conserved F or W.

CDR3 protein,CDR3 length,V gene
CASNPGEGLRLSYF,14,TRBV5-1
CASSLGQGGETQYF,14,TRBV5-4
CASSPTGAINYGYTF,15,TRBV18
CASTLSGTGGYNYGYTF,17,TRBV7-8
CASSIAGESDTQYF,14,TRBV6-5
CASSHRTGPGTF,12,TRBV7-2
CASSLVGFGQGTFSYEQYF,19,TRBV11-2
CASSLWTLDRLYTF,14,TRBV7-9
CASSPTGHSTDTQYF,15,TRBV11-2
CASSLGVGEQYF,12,TRBV11-3
CASSAEWNTEAFF,13,TRBV10-1
CASSFRLNRQPQHF,14,TRBV28
CASSRTGTGGFQPQHF,16,TRBV7-8
CASSAGQGDSNQPQHF,16,TRBV6-1
CASSPGVRSEKLFF,14,TRBV6-1
CASSGHYYGYTF,12,TRBV6-1